The clone carrying this T cell receptor (beta chain) was seen ten or more times. Its antigen is not identified. This sample is drawn from a study of T cells in Graves' hyperthyroidism and ophthalmopathy. Study-wide points: Onset of ophthalmopathy came a median around 6.5 months after the model predicted it.

Researchers took RNA transcripts and amplified the TCR beta CDR3 regions from them. The HTBI primer set served for first-round RT-PCR of the TCR CDR3. TCRdb called the multiplex PCR reads again in MiXCR, with one record for every CDR3 protein. The profile shows some 620,000 distinct CDR3 sequences, around 15% of them singletons. V shed 4 bases and J 6 bases; nucleotides not matched to a gene: 9. Germline CDR1 SGHKS, CDR2 YYEKEE (reference sequence). This CDR3 has 16 amino acids. This chain joins TRBV5-5 and TRBJ2-3, with TRBD2 identical over 12 bases. The receptor was isolated from a woman aged 25-40 years with Graves' hyperthyroidism. The source material was blood. CDR3 sequence: CASSRKTSGSADTQYF. DNA of the CDR3: TGTGCCAGCAGCCGTAAGACTAGCGGGAGCGCTGATACGCAGTATTTT.